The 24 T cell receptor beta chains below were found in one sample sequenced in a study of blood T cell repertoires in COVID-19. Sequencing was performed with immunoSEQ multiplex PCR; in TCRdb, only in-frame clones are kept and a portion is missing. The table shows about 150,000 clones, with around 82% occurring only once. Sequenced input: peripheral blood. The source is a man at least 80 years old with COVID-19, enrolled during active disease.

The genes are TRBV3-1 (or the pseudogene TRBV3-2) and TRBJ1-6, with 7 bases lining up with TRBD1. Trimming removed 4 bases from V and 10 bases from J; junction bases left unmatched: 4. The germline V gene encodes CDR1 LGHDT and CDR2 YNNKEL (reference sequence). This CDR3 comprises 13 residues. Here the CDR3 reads CASSRDRVSPLHF. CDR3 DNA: TGTGCCAGCAGCCGTGACAGGGTCTCACCCCTCCACTTT.

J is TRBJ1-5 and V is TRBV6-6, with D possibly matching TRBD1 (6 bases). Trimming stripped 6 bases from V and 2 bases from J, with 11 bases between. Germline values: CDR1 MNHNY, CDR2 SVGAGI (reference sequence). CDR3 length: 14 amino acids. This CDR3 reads CASSPNRGNQPQHF. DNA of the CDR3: TGTGCCAGCAGCCCTAACAGGGGCAATCAGCCCCAGCATTTT.

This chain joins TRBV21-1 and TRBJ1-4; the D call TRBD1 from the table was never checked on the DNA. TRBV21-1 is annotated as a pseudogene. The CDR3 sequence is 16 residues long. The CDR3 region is CASSKAMDRLGEKLFF. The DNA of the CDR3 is TGTGCCAGCAGCAAAGCGATGGACAGGTTGGGTGAAAAACTGTTTTTT.

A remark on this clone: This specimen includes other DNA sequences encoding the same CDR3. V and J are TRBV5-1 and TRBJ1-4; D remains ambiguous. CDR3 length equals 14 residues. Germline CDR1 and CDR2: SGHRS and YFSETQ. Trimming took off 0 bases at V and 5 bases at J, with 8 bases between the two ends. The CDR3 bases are TGCGCCAGCAGCTTGGTTCCAGGAAATGAAAAACTGTTTTTT. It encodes CASSLVPGNEKLFF.

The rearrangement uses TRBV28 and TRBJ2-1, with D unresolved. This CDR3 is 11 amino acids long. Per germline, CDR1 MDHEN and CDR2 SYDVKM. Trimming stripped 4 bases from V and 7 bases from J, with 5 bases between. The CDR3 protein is CASSSLNEQFF. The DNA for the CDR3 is TGTGCCAGCAGTTCCCTGAATGAGCAGTTCTTC. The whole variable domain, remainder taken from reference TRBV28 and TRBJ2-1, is DVKVTQSSRYLVKRTGEKVFLECVQDMDHENMFWYRQDPGLGLRLIYFSYDVKMKEKGDIPEGYSVSREKKERFSLILESASTNQTSMYLCASSSLNEQFFGPGTRLTVL.

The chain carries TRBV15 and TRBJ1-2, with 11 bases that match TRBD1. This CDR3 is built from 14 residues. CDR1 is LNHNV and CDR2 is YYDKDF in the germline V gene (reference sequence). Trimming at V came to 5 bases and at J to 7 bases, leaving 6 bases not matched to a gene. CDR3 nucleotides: TGTGCCACCAGCTCCTATGGGACAGGGGGTGGCTACACCTTC. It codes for CATSSYGTGGGYTF.

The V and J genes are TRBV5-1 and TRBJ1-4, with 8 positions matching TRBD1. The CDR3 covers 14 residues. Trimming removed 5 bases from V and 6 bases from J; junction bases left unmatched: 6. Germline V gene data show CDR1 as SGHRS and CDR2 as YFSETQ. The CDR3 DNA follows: TGCGCCAGCAGTCTTGACAGGGGTCATGAAAAACTGTTTTTT. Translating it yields CASSLDRGHEKLFF.

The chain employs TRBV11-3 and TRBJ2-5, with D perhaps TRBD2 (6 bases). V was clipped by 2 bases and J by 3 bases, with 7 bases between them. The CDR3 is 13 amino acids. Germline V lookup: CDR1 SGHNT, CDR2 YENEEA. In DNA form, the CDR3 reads TGTGCCAGCAGCTTATTAGCGGAAGAGACCCAGTACTTC. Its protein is CASSLLAEETQYF.

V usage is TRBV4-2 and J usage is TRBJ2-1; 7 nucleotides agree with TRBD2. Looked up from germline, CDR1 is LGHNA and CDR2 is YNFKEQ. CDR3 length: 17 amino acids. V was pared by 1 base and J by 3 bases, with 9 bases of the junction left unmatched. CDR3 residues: CASSQAGGIRLYNEQFF. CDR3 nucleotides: TGTGCCAGCAGCCAAGCCGGGGGGATCCGGCTCTACAATGAGCAGTTCTTC.

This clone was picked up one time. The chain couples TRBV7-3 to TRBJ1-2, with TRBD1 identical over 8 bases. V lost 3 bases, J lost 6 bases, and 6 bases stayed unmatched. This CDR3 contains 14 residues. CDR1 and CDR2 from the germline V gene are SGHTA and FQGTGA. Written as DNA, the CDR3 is TGTGCCAGCAGCTTCGACAGGGGAGGGGATGGCTACACCTTC. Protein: CASSFDRGGDGYTF.

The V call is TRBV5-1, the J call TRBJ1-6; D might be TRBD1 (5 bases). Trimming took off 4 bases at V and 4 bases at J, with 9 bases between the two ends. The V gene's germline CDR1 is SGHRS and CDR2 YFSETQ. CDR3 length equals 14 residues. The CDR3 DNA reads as TGCGCCAGCAGCGCTCAGGGATATAATTCACCCCTCCACTTT. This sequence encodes CASSAQGYNSPLHF.

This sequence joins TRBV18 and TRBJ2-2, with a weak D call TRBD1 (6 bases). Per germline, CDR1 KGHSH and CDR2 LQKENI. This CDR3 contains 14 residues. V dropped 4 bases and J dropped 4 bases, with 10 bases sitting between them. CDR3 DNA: TGTGCCAGCTCACTAGACAGGAGCACCGGGGAGCTGTTTTTT. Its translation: CASSLDRSTGELFF.

The CDR3 nucleotides read TGTGCCAGCAGTTACGCAAGCGGCCTGGGGGCGACTGAAGCTTTCTTT. Translated: CASSYASGLGATEAFF. The rearrangement joins TRBV6-5 to TRBJ1-1; maybe TRBD1 (6 bases). The germline gives CDR1 MNHEY, CDR2 SVGAGI. Trimming took off 2 bases at V and 5 bases at J, with 18 bases between the two ends. The CDR3 totals 16 residues.

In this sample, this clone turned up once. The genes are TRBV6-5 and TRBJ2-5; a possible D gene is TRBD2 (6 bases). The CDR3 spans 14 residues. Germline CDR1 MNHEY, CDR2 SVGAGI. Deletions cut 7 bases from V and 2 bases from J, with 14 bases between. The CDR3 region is CASTPGTFQETQYF. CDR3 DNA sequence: TGTGCCAGCACCCCAGGGACTTTTCAAGAGACCCAGTACTTC.

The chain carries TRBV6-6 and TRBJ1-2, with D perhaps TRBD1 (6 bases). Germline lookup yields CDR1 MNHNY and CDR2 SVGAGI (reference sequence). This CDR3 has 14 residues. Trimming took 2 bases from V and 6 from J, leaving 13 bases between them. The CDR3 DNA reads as TGTGCCAGCAGTTACCTCCCGGACAGCGATGGCTACACCTTC. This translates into CASSYLPDSDGYTF.

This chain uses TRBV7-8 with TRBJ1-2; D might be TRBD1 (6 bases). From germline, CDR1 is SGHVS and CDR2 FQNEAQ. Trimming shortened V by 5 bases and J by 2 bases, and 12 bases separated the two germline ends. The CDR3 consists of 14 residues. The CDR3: CASSPGGQNYGYTF. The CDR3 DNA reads TGTGCCAGCAGCCCCGGGGGGCAAAACTATGGCTACACCTTC.

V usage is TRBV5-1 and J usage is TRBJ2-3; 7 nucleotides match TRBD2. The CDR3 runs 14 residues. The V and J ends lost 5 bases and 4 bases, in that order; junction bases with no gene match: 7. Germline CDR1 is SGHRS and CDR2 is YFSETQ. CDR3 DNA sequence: TGCGCCAGCAGTCCAACGGGGGGTCCAGATACGCAGTATTTT. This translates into CASSPTGGPDTQYF.

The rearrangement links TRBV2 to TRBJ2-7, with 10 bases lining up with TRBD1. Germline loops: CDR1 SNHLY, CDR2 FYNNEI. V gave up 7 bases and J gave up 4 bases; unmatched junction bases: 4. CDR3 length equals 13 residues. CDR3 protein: CASKSDRGYEQYF. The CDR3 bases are TGTGCCAGCAAGTCGGACAGGGGGTACGAGCAGTACTTC.

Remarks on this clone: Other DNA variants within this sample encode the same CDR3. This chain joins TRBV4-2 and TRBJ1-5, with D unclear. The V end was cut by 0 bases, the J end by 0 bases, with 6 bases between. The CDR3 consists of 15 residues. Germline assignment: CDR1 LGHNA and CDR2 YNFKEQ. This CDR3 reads CASSQEADSNQPQHF. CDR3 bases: TGTGCCAGCAGCCAAGAGGCGGATAGCAATCAGCCCCAGCATTTT.

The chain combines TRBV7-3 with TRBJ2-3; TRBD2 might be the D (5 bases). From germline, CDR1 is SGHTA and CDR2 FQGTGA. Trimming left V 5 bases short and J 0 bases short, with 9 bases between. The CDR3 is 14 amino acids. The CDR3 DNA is TGTGCCAGCAGCGTCGGGGTGAGCACAGATACGCAGTATTTT. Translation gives CASSVGVSTDTQYF.

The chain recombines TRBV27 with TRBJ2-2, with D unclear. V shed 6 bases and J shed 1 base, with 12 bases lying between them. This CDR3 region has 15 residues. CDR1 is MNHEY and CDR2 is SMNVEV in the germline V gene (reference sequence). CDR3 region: CASRRGSLNTGELFF. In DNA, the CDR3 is TGTGCCAGCAGAAGAGGATCTTTGAACACCGGGGAGCTGTTTTTT.

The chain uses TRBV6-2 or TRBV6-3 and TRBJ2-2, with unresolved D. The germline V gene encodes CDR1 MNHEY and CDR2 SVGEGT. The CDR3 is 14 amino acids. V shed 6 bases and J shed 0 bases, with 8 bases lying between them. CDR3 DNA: TGTGCCAGCAGCCGAACATCGAACACCGGGGAGCTGTTTTTT. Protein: CASSRTSNTGELFF.

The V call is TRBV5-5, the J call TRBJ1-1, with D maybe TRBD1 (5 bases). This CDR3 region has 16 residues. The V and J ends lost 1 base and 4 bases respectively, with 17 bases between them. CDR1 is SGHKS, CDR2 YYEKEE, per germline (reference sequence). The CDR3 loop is CASSLSLWDGSTEAFF. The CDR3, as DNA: TGTGCCAGCAGCTTGTCATTATGGGACGGGAGCACTGAAGCTTTCTTT.

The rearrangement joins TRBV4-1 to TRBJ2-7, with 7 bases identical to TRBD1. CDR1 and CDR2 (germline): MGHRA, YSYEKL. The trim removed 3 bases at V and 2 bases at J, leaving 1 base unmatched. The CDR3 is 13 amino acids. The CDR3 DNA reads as TGCGCCAGCAGCCAGGGACAGACCTACGAGCAGTACTTC. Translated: CASSQGQTYEQYF.